This paragraph reports one T cell receptor (beta chain). Sample-barcoded 5' priming and a J-beta primer mix drove a second PCR of roughly 6 to 12 cycles. TCRdb re-called the 5' RACE reads with MiXCR, one entry per CDR3 protein. Among over 1.5 million distinct CDR3 sequences, 49% were seen once, and the ten largest hold approximately 2.1%. The germline gives CDR1 SGHTA, CDR2 FQGNSA. This CDR3 is 13 amino acids long. Trimming shortened V by 4 bases and J by 0 bases, and 7 bases separated the two germline ends. The sample comes from a study of blood T cells in healthy people across ages. Study summary: Capture by template switching was about one barcoded beta molecule per two T cells.

V usage is TRBV7-2 and J usage is TRBJ2-7; D may be TRBD1 or TRBD2 (5 bases each). The specimen sequenced was blood. This receptor was taken from a woman between 40 and 50 years old in good health. In DNA, the CDR3 is TGTGCCAGCAGCTGGGACGTCTCCTACGAGCAGTACTTC. Its protein is CASSWDVSYEQYF.